This T cell receptor beta chain was profiled in a study of shared clonotypes between healthy human individuals. Sequencing was at deep level. Clones were read by immunoSEQ multiplex PCR, and TCRdb kept only the in-frame ones, dropping some. The table shows more than 850,000 clones, with around three quarters occurring only once. The V and J ends lost 2 bases and 2 bases, in that order; junction bases with no gene match: 3. The CDR3 is 14 residues long. CDR1 and CDR2 (germline): SGHRS, YFSETQ. Sequenced sample: memory CD4+ T cells from PBMCs. Sample subset: CD45RA-negative fraction. This chain joins TRBV5-1 and TRBJ1-1, with 7 bases lining up with TRBD1. This TCR came from a man between 18 and 35 years old in good health. Some clones in this sample may be carry-over from other donors' samples. CDR3 in amino acids: CASSFKGANTEAFF. The DNA of the CDR3 is TGCGCCAGCAGCTTTAAGGGGGCAAACACTGAAGCTTTCTTT.